What follows is one TCR beta chain and its context. These data come from a study of blood T cell repertoires in COVID-19. About the research overall: Samples came from the United States, Italy and Spain, spanning acute and convalescent COVID-19. The cDNA or gDNA used as material had been derived from T cells, B-cell-depleted T cells, or PBMCs.

This CDR3 has 14 residues. The V end lost 4 bases, the J end lost 2 bases, and 10 bases lay between the germline ends. CDR1 and CDR2 (germline): SGHTA, FQGTGA. Original processing notes: It was from reference gene primer amplification that nucleated cell counts were estimated. The protocol was immunoSEQ multiplex PCR, while the TCRdb copy is restricted to in-frame clones and leaves out a portion. That table supplies the V and J calls and clone size; D and trimming were determined from the DNA. Among about 56,000 clones listed, nearly 90% were seen once. The genes are TRBV7-3 and TRBJ2-3, with D possibly TRBD1 on 5 matching bases. The specimen was peripheral blood. The TCR originated in a man aged 45 to 65 with active COVID-19. In DNA form, the CDR3 reads TGTGCCAGCAGCTCCTGGGGCAACACAGATACGCAGTATTTT. It codes for CASSSWGNTDTQYF.